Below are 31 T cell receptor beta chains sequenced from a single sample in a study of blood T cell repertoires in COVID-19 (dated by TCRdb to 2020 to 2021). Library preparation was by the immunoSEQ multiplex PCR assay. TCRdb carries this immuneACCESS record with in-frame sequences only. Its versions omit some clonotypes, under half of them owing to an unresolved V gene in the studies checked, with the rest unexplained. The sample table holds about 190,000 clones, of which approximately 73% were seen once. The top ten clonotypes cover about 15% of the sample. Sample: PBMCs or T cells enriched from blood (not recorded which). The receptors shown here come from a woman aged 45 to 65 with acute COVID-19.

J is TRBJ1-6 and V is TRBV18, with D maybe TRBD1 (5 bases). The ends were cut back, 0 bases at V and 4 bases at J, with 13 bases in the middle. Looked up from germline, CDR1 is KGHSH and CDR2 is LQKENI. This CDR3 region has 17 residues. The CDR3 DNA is TGTGCCAGCTCACCACCGGGGCAGCTTCGTTATAATTCACCCCTCCACTTT. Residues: CASSPPGQLRYNSPLHF.

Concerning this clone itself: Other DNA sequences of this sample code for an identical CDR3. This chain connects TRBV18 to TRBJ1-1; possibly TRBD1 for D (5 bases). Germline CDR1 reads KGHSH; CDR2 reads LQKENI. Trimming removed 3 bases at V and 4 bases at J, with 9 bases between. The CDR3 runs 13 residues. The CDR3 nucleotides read TGTGCCAGCTCACCTACGGGGGGCACTGAAGCTTTCTTT. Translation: CASSPTGGTEAFF. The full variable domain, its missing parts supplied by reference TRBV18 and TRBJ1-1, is NAGVMQNPRHLVRRRGQEARLRCSPMKGHSHVYWYRQLPEEGLKFMVYLQKENIIDESGMPKERFSAEFPKEGPSILRIQQVVRGDSAAYFCASSPTGGTEAFFGQGTRLTVV.

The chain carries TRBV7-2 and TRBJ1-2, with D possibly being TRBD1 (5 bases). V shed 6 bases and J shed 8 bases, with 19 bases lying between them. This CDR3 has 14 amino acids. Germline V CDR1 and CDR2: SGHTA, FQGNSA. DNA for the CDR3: TGTGCCAGCAGGCGGCCCGTGGCGGGGGAAGGCTACACCTTC. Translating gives CASRRPVAGEGYTF.

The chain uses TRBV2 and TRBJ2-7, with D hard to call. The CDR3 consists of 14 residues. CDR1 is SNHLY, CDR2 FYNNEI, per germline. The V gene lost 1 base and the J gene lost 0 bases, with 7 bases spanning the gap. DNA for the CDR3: TGTGCCAGCAGTGAAGACAGTAACTCCTACGAGCAGTACGTC. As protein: CASSEDSNSYEQYV.

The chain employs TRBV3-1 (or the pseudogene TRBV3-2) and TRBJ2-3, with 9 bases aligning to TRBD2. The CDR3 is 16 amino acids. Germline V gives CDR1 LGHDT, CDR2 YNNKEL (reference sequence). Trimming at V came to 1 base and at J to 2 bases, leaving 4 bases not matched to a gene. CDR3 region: CASSQAGGGATDTQYF. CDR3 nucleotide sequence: TGTGCCAGCAGCCAAGCGGGCGGGGGGGCCACAGATACGCAGTATTTT.

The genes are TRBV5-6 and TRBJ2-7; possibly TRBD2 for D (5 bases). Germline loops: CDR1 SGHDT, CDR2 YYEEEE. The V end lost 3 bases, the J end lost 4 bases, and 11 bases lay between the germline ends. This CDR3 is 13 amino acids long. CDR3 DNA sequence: TGTGCCAGCAGCTCCCTTTCGGGGTACGAGCAGTACGTC. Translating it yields CASSSLSGYEQYV.

The CDR3, as DNA: TGTGCCAGCAGTTTTGGGACTAGCGGTCGCTACAATGAGCAGTTCTTC. This encodes CASSFGTSGRYNEQFF. V is TRBV27 and J is TRBJ2-1, with TRBD2 matching 11 bases. V lost 3 bases and J lost 3; bases outside the gene matches: 4. The germline CDR1 and CDR2 sequences are MNHEY and SMNVEV (reference sequence). This CDR3 is 16 amino acids long.

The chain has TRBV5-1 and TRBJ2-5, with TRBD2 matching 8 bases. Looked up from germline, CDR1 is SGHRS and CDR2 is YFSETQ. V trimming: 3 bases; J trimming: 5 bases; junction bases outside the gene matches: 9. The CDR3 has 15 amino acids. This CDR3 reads CASSSGGGLRETQYF. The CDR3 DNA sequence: TGCGCCAGCAGCTCCGGGGGGGGCCTGAGGGAGACCCAGTACTTC. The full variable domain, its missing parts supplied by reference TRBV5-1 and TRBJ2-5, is KAGVTQTPRYLIKTRGQQVTLSCSPISGHRSVSWYQQTPGQGLQFLFEYFSETQRNKGNFPGRFSGRQFSNSRSEMNVSTLELGDSALYLCASSSGGGLRETQYFGPGTRLLVL.

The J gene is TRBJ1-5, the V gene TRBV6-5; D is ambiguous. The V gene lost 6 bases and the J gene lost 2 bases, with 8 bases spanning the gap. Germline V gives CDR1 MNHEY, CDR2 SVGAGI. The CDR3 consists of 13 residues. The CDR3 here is CASRRRGNQPQHF. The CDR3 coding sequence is TGTGCCAGCAGGCGGAGGGGCAATCAGCCCCAGCATTTT.

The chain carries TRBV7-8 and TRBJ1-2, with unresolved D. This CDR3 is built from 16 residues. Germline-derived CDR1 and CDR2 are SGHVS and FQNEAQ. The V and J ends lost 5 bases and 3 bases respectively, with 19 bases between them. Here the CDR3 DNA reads TGTGCCAGCAGCATGGGCCCCTCGGCAACGGACTATGGCTACACCTTC. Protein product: CASSMGPSATDYGYTF.

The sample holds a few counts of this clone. The CDR3: CASSLGGQGPSGNTIYF. CDR3 nucleotide sequence: TGTGCCAGCAGCTTAGGGGGACAGGGCCCCTCTGGAAACACCATATATTTT. The J gene is TRBJ1-3, the V gene TRBV7-9, with TRBD1 matching 9 bases. Germline assignment: CDR1 SEHNR and CDR2 FQNEAQ (reference sequence). This CDR3 comprises 17 residues. The V segment lost 1 base and the J segment 0 bases; nucleotides outside the gene matches: 4.

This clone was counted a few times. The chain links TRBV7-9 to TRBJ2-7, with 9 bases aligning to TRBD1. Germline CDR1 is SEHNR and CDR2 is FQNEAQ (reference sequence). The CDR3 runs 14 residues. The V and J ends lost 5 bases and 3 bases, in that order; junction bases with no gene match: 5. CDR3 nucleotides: TGTGCCAGCAGCAACCCGGGACAGGGCTACGAGCAGTACGTC. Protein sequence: CASSNPGQGYEQYV.

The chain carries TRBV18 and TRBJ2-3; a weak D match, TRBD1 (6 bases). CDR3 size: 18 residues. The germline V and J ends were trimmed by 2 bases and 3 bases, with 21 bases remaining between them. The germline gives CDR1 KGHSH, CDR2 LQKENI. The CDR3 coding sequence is TGTGCCAGCTCACCAACAATTGGTTCGCACAGGGCGACAGATACGCAGTATTTT. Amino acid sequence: CASSPTIGSHRATDTQYF.

The CDR3 spells CASSPSIARTDEAFF. The CDR3, as DNA: TGTGCCAGCTCACCTTCCATCGCGCGGACAGATGAAGCTTTCTTT. The V gene is TRBV18, the J gene TRBJ1-1, with D possibly matching TRBD1 (6 bases). This CDR3 region has 15 residues. Germline CDR1 KGHSH, CDR2 LQKENI. Trimming shortened V by 3 bases and J by 7 bases, and 18 bases separated the two germline ends. The full variable domain, in which reference TRBV18 and TRBJ1-1 provide the parts outside the CDR3, is NAGVMQNPRHLVRRRGQEARLRCSPMKGHSHVYWYRQLPEEGLKFMVYLQKENIIDESGMPKERFSAEFPKEGPSILRIQQVVRGDSAAYFCASSPSIARTDEAFFGQGTRLTVV.

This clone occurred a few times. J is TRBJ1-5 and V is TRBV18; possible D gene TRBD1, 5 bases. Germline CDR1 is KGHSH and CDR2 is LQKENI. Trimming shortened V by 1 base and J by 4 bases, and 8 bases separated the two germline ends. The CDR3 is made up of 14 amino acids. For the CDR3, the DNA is TGTGCCAGCTCACCACGAAAGGGGAATCAGCCCCAGCATTTT. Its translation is CASSPRKGNQPQHF.

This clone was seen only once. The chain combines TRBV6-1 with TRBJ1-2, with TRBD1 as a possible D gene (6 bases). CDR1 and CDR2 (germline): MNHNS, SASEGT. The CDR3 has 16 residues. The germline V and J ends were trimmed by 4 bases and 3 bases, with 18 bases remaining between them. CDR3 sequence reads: CASSAIQGAEDYGYTF. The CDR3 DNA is TGTGCCAGCAGTGCTATACAGGGCGCGGAGGACTATGGCTACACCTTC.

The CDR3 DNA follows: TGTGCCAGCAGTTTATTTACCGGGAATCAGCCCCAGCATTTT. This encodes CASSLFTGNQPQHF. The genes are TRBV28 and TRBJ1-5; D is uncertain. V lost 1 base, J lost 4 bases, and 8 bases lay in between. Germline V gene sequence: CDR1 MDHEN, CDR2 SYDVKM. This CDR3 spans 14 amino acids.

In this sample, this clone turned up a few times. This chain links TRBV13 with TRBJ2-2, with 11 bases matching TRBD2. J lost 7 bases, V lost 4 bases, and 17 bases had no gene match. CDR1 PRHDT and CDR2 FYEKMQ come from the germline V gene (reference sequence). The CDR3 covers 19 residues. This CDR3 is CASSSLLAGALARSGELFF. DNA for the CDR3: TGTGCCAGCAGCTCCCTACTAGCGGGGGCCCTCGCGCGGAGCGGGGAGCTGTTTTTT.

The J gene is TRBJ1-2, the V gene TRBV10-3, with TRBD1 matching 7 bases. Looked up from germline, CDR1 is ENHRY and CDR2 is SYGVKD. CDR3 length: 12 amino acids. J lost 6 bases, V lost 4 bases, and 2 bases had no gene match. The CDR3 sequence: CAISADRDGYTF. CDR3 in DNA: TGTGCCATCAGTGCCGACAGGGATGGCTACACCTTC.

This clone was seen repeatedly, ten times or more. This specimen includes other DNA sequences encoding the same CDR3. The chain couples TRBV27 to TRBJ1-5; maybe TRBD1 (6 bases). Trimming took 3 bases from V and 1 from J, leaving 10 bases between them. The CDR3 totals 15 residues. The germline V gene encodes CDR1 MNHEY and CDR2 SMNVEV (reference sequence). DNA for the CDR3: TGTGCCAGCAGTTTGGGAGGGGGAAGCAATCAGCCCCAGCATTTT. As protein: CASSLGGGSNQPQHF.

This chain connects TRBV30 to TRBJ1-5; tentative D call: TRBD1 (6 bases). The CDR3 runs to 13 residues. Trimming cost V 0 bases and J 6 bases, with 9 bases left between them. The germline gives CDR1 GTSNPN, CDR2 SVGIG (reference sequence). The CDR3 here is CAWSVGGPQPQHF. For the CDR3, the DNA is TGTGCCTGGAGTGTGGGGGGGCCTCAGCCCCAGCATTTT.

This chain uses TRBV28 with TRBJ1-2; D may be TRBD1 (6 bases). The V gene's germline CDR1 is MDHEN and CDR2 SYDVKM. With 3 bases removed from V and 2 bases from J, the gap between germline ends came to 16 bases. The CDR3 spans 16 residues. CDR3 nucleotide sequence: TGTGCCAGCAGTTTTGTGGACAGATCCATCAACTATGGCTACACCTTC. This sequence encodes CASSFVDRSINYGYTF.

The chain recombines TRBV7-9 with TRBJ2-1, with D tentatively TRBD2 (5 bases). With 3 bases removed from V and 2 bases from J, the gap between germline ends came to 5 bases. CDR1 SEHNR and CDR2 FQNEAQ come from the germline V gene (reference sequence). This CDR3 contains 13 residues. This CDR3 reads CASSFGTYNEQFF. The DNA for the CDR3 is TGTGCCAGCAGCTTCGGGACCTACAATGAGCAGTTCTTC.

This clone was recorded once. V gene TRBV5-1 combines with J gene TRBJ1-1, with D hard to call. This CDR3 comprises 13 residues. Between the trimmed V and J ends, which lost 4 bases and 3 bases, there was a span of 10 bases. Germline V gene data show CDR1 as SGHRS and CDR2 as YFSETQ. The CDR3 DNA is TGCGCCAGCAGCCCCGGAACAGACACTGAAGCTTTCTTT. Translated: CASSPGTDTEAFF.

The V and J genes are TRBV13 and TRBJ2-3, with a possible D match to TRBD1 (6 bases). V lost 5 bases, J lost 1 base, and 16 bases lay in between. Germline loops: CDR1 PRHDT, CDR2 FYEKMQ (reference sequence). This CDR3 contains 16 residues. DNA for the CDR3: TGTGCCAGCAGCAGAATGCAGGGGCCGGGCACAGATACGCAGTATTTT. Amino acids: CASSRMQGPGTDTQYF.

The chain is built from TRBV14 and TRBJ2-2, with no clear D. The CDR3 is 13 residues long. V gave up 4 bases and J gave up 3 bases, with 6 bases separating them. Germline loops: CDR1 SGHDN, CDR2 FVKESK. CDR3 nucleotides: TGTGCCAGCAGCCCTTCGGACACCGGGGAGCTGTTTTTT. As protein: CASSPSDTGELFF. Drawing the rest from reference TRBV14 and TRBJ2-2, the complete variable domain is EAGVTQFPSHSVIEKGQTVTLRCDPISGHDNLYWYRRVMGKEIKFLLHFVKESKQDESGMPNNRFLAERTGGTYSTLKVQPAELEDSGVYFCASSPSDTGELFFGEGSRLTVL.

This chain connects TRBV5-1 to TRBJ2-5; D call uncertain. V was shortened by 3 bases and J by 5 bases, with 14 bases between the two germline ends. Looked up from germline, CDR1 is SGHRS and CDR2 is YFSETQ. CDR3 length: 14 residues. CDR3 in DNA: TGCGCCAGCAGCTCGCAAGGAGACCCGGAGACCCAGTACTTC. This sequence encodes CASSSQGDPETQYF.

The CDR3 DNA reads TGCGCCAGCCGGACAGGAAACACCGGGGAGCTGTTTTTT. The encoded protein is CASRTGNTGELFF. This chain joins TRBV10-1 and TRBJ2-2, with 7 bases aligning to TRBD1. The CDR3 sequence is 13 residues long. Germline V gene lookup returns CDR1 WNHNN and CDR2 SYGVQD (reference sequence). Trimming took 8 bases from V and 2 from J; bases not matched to a gene: 2.

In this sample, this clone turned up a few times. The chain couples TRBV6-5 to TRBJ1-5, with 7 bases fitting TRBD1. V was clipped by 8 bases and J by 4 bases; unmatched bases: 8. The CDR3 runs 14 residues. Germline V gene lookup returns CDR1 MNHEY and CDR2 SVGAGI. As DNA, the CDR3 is TGTGCCAGCTGGACGGGACAGCAGAATCAGCCCCAGCATTTT. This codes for CASWTGQQNQPQHF.

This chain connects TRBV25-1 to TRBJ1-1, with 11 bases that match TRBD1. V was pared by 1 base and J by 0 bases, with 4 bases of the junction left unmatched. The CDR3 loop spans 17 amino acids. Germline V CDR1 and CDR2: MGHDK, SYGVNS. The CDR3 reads CASSESDRGRLNTEAFF. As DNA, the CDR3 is TGTGCCAGCAGTGAATCGGACAGGGGGCGATTGAACACTGAAGCTTTCTTT.

The CDR3 DNA reads TGCGCCAGCAGCCAAGTGGGGACTGTTCAAGAGACCCAGTACTTC. Amino acid sequence: CASSQVGTVQETQYF. This chain links TRBV4-1 with TRBJ2-5; the D gene is possibly TRBD2 (6 bases). Deletions cut 1 base from V and 2 bases from J, with 11 bases between. The CDR3 is made up of 15 amino acids. CDR1 and CDR2 (germline): MGHRA, YSYEKL.